The 14 T cell receptor beta chains below all came from one sample that was sequenced in a study of blood T cell repertoires in COVID-19. Profiling relied on immunoSEQ multiplex PCR, and the TCRdb table lists in-frame clones only, not all of them. The table records approximately 110,000 clones, around 82% of them present only once. Sequenced material: peripheral blood. The receptors here all came from a woman aged 45-59 years with acute or convalescent COVID-19.

V is TRBV7-2 and J is TRBJ1-3, with a weak D call TRBD1 (6 bases). The CDR3 covers 16 residues. Trimming stripped 6 bases from V and 0 bases from J, with 15 bases between. Germline V gene lookup returns CDR1 SGHTA and CDR2 FQGNSA. CDR3 sequence reads: CASSSRQAISGNTIYF. The DNA for the CDR3 is TGTGCCAGCAGTTCGAGACAGGCAATCTCTGGAAACACCATATATTTT. Full variable domain (rest looked up from reference TRBV7-2 and TRBJ1-3): GAGVSQSPSNKVTEKGKDVELRCDPISGHTALYWYRQSLGQGLEFLIYFQGNSAPDKSGLPSDRFSAERTGGSVSTLTIQRTQQEDSAVYLCASSSRQAISGNTIYFGEGSWLTVV.

V gene TRBV24-1 combines with J gene TRBJ1-2; 11 bases map to TRBD1. Germline CDR1 KGHDR, CDR2 SFDVKD. The trim removed 7 bases at V and 4 bases at J, leaving 1 base unmatched. The CDR3 extends over 13 amino acids. The CDR3 bases are TGTGCCACCAGGGGGACAGGGGGCTATGGCTACACCTTC. This gives the protein CATRGTGGYGYTF.

V gene TRBV5-4 combines with J gene TRBJ1-1; 7 nucleotides line up with TRBD1. Germline loops: CDR1 SGHNT, CDR2 YYREEE (reference sequence). The CDR3 sequence is 14 residues long. Trimming took 0 bases from V and 4 from J; bases not matched to a gene: 3. The CDR3 DNA reads TGTGCCAGCAGCTTGGACAGGGGAGGCACTGAAGCTTTCTTT. This sequence encodes CASSLDRGGTEAFF. The whole variable domain, remainder taken from reference TRBV5-4 and TRBJ1-1, is ETGVTQSPTHLIKTRGQQVTLRCSSQSGHNTVSWYQQALGQGPQFIFQYYREEENGRGNFPPRFSGLQFPNYSSELNVNALELDDSALYLCASSLDRGGTEAFFGQGTRLTVV.

The CDR3 DNA reads as TGTGCCAGCAGCCATACTGGGGCTAGCGGTTACAATGAGCAGTTCTTC. This gives the protein CASSHTGASGYNEQFF. The chain carries TRBV11-2 and TRBJ2-1; 7 bases are shared with TRBD2. CDR3 length: 16 residues. CDR1 and CDR2 from the germline V gene are SGHAT and FQNNGV. Trimming took 5 bases from V and 4 from J; bases not matched to a gene: 11.

J is TRBJ1-6 and V is TRBV6-5, with TRBD1 matching 8 bases. This CDR3 comprises 15 residues. The germline gives CDR1 MNHEY, CDR2 SVGAGI. Losses at the gene ends were 6 bases for V and 7 bases for J; bases not matched to a gene: 8. The CDR3 coding sequence is TGTGCCAGCAGGATCCTCCAGGGGGCGAATTCACCCCTCCACTTT. Amino acids: CASRILQGANSPLHF.

The chain links TRBV3-1 (or the pseudogene TRBV3-2) to TRBJ2-7, with D possibly TRBD1 on 6 matching bases. The CDR3 is 14 residues long. Trimming stripped 1 base from V and 3 bases from J, with 10 bases between. Per germline, CDR1 LGHDT and CDR2 YNNKEL (reference sequence). CDR3 DNA sequence: TGTGCCAGCAGCCAAGGTACAGGGAGCTACGAGCAGTACTTC. Translation: CASSQGTGSYEQYF.

The V gene is TRBV5-1, the J gene TRBJ1-6, with D perhaps TRBD1 (5 bases). CDR1 is SGHRS and CDR2 is YFSETQ in the germline V gene. The CDR3 contains 13 residues. Trimming cost V 5 bases and J 12 bases, with 15 bases left between them. CDR3 residues: CASRDNSKGPLHF. CDR3 DNA sequence: TGCGCCAGCAGGGACAATTCAAAGGGACCCCTCCACTTT.

This sequence joins TRBV7-6 and TRBJ1-4, with D hard to call. Trimming pared 3 bases from V and 8 bases from J, leaving 13 bases between. The CDR3 is 14 residues long. Germline V gene lookup returns CDR1 SGHVS and CDR2 FNYEAQ. The CDR3 protein is CASSLNQRSEKLFF. As DNA, the CDR3 is TGTGCCAGCAGCTTGAACCAAAGGAGCGAAAAACTGTTTTTT.

This chain uses TRBV7-8 with TRBJ2-3; 14 bases match TRBD2. This CDR3 is built from 20 residues. Unmatched junction bases numbered 13, after V lost 5 bases and J lost 0 bases. The germline V gene encodes CDR1 SGHVS and CDR2 FQNEAQ. The CDR3 sequence: CASSPYRTSGGRTSTDTQYF. The CDR3 region has the DNA TGTGCCAGCAGCCCATACCGGACTAGCGGGGGGCGGACTAGCACAGATACGCAGTATTTT.

This clone was found a few times. The chain employs TRBV6-5 and TRBJ2-3; D is perhaps TRBD2 (5 bases). The V end lost 6 bases, the J end lost 5 bases, and 15 bases lay between the germline ends. Germline CDR1 MNHEY, CDR2 SVGAGI. The CDR3 loop spans 14 amino acids. DNA of the CDR3: TGTGCCAGCAGCCCCGCGGCGGGCCGAGATACGCAGTATTTT. This translates into CASSPAAGRDTQYF.

V is TRBV6-6 and J is TRBJ2-7; 7 nucleotides agree with TRBD1. CDR1 MNHNY and CDR2 SVGAGI come from the germline V gene (reference sequence). The junction had 8 bases not matched to a gene; V was cut back by 0 bases and J by 3 bases. This CDR3 has 16 residues. CDR3 loop: CASSYSIRQGGYEQYF. The DNA of the CDR3 is TGTGCCAGCAGTTACTCGATCCGACAGGGTGGCTACGAGCAGTACTTC.

The V and J genes are TRBV9 and TRBJ1-2; D is perhaps TRBD1 (6 bases). This CDR3 comprises 14 residues. The V gene lost 3 bases and the J gene lost 6 bases, with 15 bases spanning the gap. Germline V gene data show CDR1 as SGDLS and CDR2 as YYNGEE. The CDR3 reads CASSALQGRDGYTF. The DNA of the CDR3 is TGTGCCAGCAGCGCACTACAGGGTAGGGATGGCTACACCTTC.

V is TRBV5-8 and J is TRBJ1-5; 7 nucleotides agree with TRBD1. The CDR3 has 13 amino acids. The V segment lost 4 bases and the J segment 7 bases; nucleotides outside the gene matches: 5. Per germline, CDR1 SGHTS and CDR2 YDEGEE. CDR3 sequence reads: CASSLTGVQPQHF. In nucleotides, the CDR3 is TGTGCCAGCAGCCTTACAGGGGTCCAGCCCCAGCATTTT.

This clone was seen only a few times. The rearrangement links TRBV6-5 to TRBJ2-7; 10 nucleotides align to TRBD1. The V segment lost 8 bases and the J segment 6 bases; nucleotides outside the gene matches: 7. The V gene's germline CDR1 is MNHEY and CDR2 SVGAGI. The CDR3 sequence is 13 residues long. For the CDR3, the DNA is TGTGCCAGCTCCTCGGGACAGGGGCTCGAGCAGTACTTC. It is translated as CASSSGQGLEQYF.